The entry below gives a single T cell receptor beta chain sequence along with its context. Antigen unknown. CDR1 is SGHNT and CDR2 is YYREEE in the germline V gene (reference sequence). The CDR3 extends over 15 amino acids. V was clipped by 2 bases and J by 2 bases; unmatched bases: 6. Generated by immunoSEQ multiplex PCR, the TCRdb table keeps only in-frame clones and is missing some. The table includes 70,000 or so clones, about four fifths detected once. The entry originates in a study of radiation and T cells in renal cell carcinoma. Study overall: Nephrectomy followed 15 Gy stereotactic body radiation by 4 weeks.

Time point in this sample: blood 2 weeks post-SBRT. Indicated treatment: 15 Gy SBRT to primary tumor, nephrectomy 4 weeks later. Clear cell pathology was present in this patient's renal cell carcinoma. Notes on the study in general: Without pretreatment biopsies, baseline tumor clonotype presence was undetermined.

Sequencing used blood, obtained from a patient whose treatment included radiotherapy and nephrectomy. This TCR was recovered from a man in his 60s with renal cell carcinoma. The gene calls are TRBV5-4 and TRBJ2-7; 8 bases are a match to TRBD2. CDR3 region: CASSLSSGSAYEQYF. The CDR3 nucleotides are TGTGCCAGCAGCTTATCCAGCGGGAGCGCCTACGAGCAGTACTTC.